This is a list of T cell receptor beta chains from one sample in a study of T cell responses to AZD1222 COVID-19 vaccine. Sequencing was performed with immunoSEQ multiplex PCR; in TCRdb, only in-frame clones are kept and a portion is missing. Among around 110,000 clones listed, about 90% were seen once. The sequences come from peripheral blood, collected 28 days after the second AZD1222 dose. These receptors were obtained from an adult who received the AZD1222 COVID-19 vaccine. Each CDR3 is given with its conserved first and last residue. A D gene is named only where the DNA matches it firmly.

d_call | cdr3_length | j_call | v_call | cdr3_aa
- | 14 | TRBJ2-7 | TRBV29-1 | CSVVVGQGFHEQYF
- | 14 | TRBJ1-1 | TRBV4-2 | CASSQDPTDTEAFF
- | 11 | TRBJ1-4 | TRBV27 | CATSSGEKLFF
- | 13 | TRBJ2-1 | TRBV13 | CASSDARGNEQFF
TRBD1 | 17 | TRBJ1-2 | TRBV28 | CASSLPSVQGPRLGYTF
TRBD2 | 15 | TRBJ2-7 | TRBV4-1 | CASSRVSGRDYEQYF
TRBD1 | 14 | TRBJ1-4 | TRBV7-9 | CAIDTGVSLEKLFF
TRBD2 | 15 | TRBJ2-3 | TRBV10-3 | CAIRGGRESTDTQYF
TRBD1 | 18 | TRBJ1-5 | TRBV7-6 | CASSLEGRGEASNQPQHF
- | 17 | TRBJ2-1 | TRBV28 | CASYTPGAGRLHNEQFF
- | 19 | TRBJ2-2 | TRBV28 | CASSPLWGAGQRYTGELFF
TRBD1 | 16 | TRBJ1-1 | TRBV19 | CASSIGTGGWGTEAFF
TRBD2 | 16 | TRBJ2-4 | TRBV18 | CASSPLQREVKNIQYF
- | 13 | TRBJ2-7 | TRBV29-1 | CSVRGARGYEQYF
TRBD1 | 13 | TRBJ1-2 | TRBV6-2/TRBV6-3 | CASSYDRDFGYTF
TRBD1 | 16 | TRBJ1-2 | TRBV18 | CASSPLGQGAGYGYTF
- | 13 | TRBJ2-7 | TRBV5-6 | CASSFRGMFEQYF
- | 15 | TRBJ1-5 | TRBV28 | CASGGAYVSNQPQHF